This T cell receptor (beta chain) was found in a study of OX40 agonist ivuxolimab in advanced cancers. Sequencing was performed with immunoSEQ multiplex PCR; in TCRdb, only in-frame clones are kept and a portion is missing. The sample lists about 82,000 clones, around 83% occurring once. This CDR3 has 16 residues. In germline, CDR1 is MNHNY, CDR2 SVGAGI (reference sequence). V was clipped by 2 bases and J by 5 bases, with 16 bases between them. This material consisted of CD4+ or CD8+ T cells sorted from blood, taken in a trial of the OX40 agonist ivuxolimab. V is TRBV6-6 and J is TRBJ1-5; D gene unclear. The receptor was derived from an adult with an advanced solid tumor such as melanoma, head and neck, liver or kidney cancer. The CDR3 region has the DNA TGTGCCAGCAGTTACCCCCTATTAGGGATAGATCAGCCCCAGCATTTT. Amino acid sequence: CASSYPLLGIDQPQHF.